The sequence of this TCR beta chain was determined in a study of radiotherapy plus CTLA-4 blockade in lung cancer. About the study: Disease control was achieved by 31% of patients, and objective responses by about 17%.

V was pared by 4 bases and J by 4 bases, with 11 bases between. Germline CDR1 SGHRS, CDR2 YFSETQ. This CDR3 contains 14 residues. In regard to this clone: The antigen remains unidentified.

The method was immunoSEQ multiplex PCR; TCRdb's version includes in-frame clones alone and lacks a portion of them. Of around 110,000 clones listed, approximately 90% were seen once; the top ten hold roughly 7%. The study's findings and limits: Per reports, early blood T cell clone dynamics, plus interferon-beta, forecast response most strongly. An expansion of tumor-derived TCR clones occurred in blood after radiotherapy plus ipilimumab.

The TCR originated in a human donor with non-small cell lung cancer that progressed on radiotherapy plus ipilimumab. The chain has TRBV5-1 and TRBJ2-2, with D unresolved. Sample: peripheral blood, taken from a patient treated with radiotherapy plus ipilimumab. The CDR3 reads CASSDELTTGELFF. The CDR3 DNA sequence: TGCGCCAGCAGCGACGAACTTACCACCGGGGAGCTGTTTTTT.